There are many counts of the clone carrying this T cell receptor beta chain. The record originates from a study of T cells in Graves' hyperthyroidism and ophthalmopathy. Active moderate-to-severe ophthalmopathy, Clinical Activity Score at least 3, NOSPECS at least 4, under 3 months' duration. Uncontrolled infection, other autoimmune disease, pregnancy or lactation barred patients from enrollment. Trimming removed 0 bases from V and 5 bases from J, with 10 bases in between. Germline V gives CDR1 GTSNPN, CDR2 SVGIG (reference sequence). CDR3 length: 14 amino acids. RNA transcripts provided the source from which TCR beta CDR3 regions were amplified. The TCR CDR3 first-round RT-PCR relied on the HTBI primer set. Each CDR3 protein is one row after TCRdb ran MiXCR on the multiplex PCR reads. In the table there are about 300,000 distinct CDR3 sequences, roughly 20% of which are singletons.

Sequenced: blood. The sequence was obtained from a middle-aged man with Graves' ophthalmopathy. This rearrangement joins TRBV30 to TRBJ1-4, with D perhaps TRBD1 (5 bases). Here the CDR3 DNA reads TGTGCCTGGAGTGTACGCGGGGGGAATGAAAAACTGTTTTTT. It encodes CAWSVRGGNEKLFF.